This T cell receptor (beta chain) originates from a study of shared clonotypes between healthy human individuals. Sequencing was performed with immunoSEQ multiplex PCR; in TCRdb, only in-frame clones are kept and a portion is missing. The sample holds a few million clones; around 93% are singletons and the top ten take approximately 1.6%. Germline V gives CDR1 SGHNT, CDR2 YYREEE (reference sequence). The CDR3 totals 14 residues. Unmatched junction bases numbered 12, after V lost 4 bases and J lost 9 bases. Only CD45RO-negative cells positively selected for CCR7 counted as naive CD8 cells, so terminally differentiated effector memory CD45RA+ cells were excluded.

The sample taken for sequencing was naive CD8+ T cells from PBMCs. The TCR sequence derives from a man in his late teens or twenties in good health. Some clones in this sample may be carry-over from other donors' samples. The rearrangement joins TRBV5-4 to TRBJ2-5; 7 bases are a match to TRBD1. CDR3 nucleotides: TGTGCCAGCAGCGGGACCGGGGCCCAGGGGGCCCAGTACTTC. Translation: CASSGTGAQGAQYF.